Listed below are T cell receptor beta chains from one sample, sequenced in a study of vaccination effects on CD4 cells after COVID-19. Here immunoSEQ multiplex PCR was the method, and the copy in TCRdb shows in-frame clones only, minus some. The table has approximately 57,000 clones, 78% seen once; the top ten hold more than 4%. These receptors' antigens are unknown. Here the sequenced sample was CD4+ T cells from PBMCs cultured without peptide, taken after COVID-19 vaccination. The receptors originated from a human donor who received a COVID-19 vaccine. CDR3s include the opening cysteine and the closing phenylalanine or tryptophan. D genes are given only for firm matches. Size is omitted from some rows. Given values are once, few, many or a class for expanded clones.

J gene,V gene,D gene,clone size,CDR3 DNA,CDR3 protein
TRBJ2-2,TRBV28,TRBD1,-,TGTGCCAGCAGTTTACGGGGCAGGGGGTATAGGACCGGGGAGCTGTTTTTT,CASSLRGRGYRTGELFF
TRBJ1-2,TRBV30,-,-,TGTGCCTGGAGTGAAGGGTTCCCCTATGGCTACACCTTC,CAWSEGFPYGYTF
TRBJ1-1,TRBV5-4,-,-,TGTGCCAGCAGCTTAAGCTCCGGGTCGAAGGGATGGGGGGGCACTGAAGCTTTCTTT,CASSLSSGSKGWGGTEAFF
TRBJ1-5,TRBV29-1,-,medium-sized,TGCAGCGTTTCCGACACGATCAATCAGCCCCAGCATTTT,CSVSDTINQPQHF
TRBJ1-1,TRBV18,-,-,TGTGCCAGCTCACCGGCGGGTGGCACTGAAGCTTTCTTT,CASSPAGGTEAFF
TRBJ1-5,TRBV28,-,-,TGTGCCAGCAATCGAGGGGGGACGTATAGCAATCAGCCCCAGCATTTT,CASNRGGTYSNQPQHF
TRBJ1-2,TRBV19,-,-,TGTGCCAGTAGTGCGAACATGGGGGGCTACACCTTC,CASSANMGGYTF
TRBJ1-3,TRBV5-1,-,-,TGCGCCAGCAGCCCGGCGGGGGGCTCTGGAAACACCATATATTTT,CASSPAGGSGNTIYF
TRBJ1-3,TRBV6-5,-,-,TGTGCCAGCAGTTACTCGTCGGGGGTCTCTGGAAACACCATATATTTT,CASSYSSGVSGNTIYF
TRBJ1-6,TRBV10-3,-,-,TGTGCCATCAGTGAGTCGACAGGCAGTAAGAATTCACCCCTCCACTTT,CAISESTGSKNSPLHF
TRBJ2-1,TRBV6-2/TRBV6-3,TRBD2,-,TGTGCCAGCAGTTACGGTATACTAGCGGGGGACAACAATGAGCAGTTCTTC,CASSYGILAGDNNEQFF
TRBJ1-5,TRBV7-2,-,once,TGTGCCAGCAGCGAGGGGACGGTAAATCAGCCCCAGCATTTT,CASSEGTVNQPQHF
TRBJ1-6,TRBV30,-,-,TGTGCCTGGCAGGGAACGACTATGAATTCACCCCTCCACTTT,CAWQGTTMNSPLHF
TRBJ2-7,TRBV27,-,-,TGTGCCAGCAGTCCTCGGCGGCTAGGGGCCGAGCAGTACTTC,CASSPRRLGAEQYF
TRBJ1-2,TRBV19,TRBD1,few,TGTGCCAGCAAGGACGCCCTGGGACAGTACTATGGCTACACCTTC,CASKDALGQYYGYTF
TRBJ2-5,TRBV12-5,-,-,TGTGCTAGTGGTTTGGCAGCAGGTCCCCAAGAGACCCAGTACTTC,CASGLAAGPQETQYF
TRBJ2-1,TRBV9,-,-,TGTGCCAGCAGCGTAATGTCTAGCGAAACCAATGAGCAGTTCTTC,CASSVMSSETNEQFF
TRBJ2-5,TRBV5-1,TRBD2,-,TGCGCCAGCAGGAATAACCCTAGCGGCCAAGAGACCCAGTACTTC,CASRNNPSGQETQYF
TRBJ1-6,TRBV15,TRBD1,-,TGTGCCACCAGCCTACGGACAGGGGAAATTTCACCCCTCCACTTT,CATSLRTGEISPLHF
TRBJ1-6,TRBV19,-,-,TGTGCCAGTAGTATCTCTGGGAATTCACCCCTCCACTTT,CASSISGNSPLHF